This T cell receptor (beta chain) comes out of a study of molecular identifiers for immune sequencing clone quantification. Libraries of naive CD8 cells were prepared from approximately 20,000 to 980,000 sorted cells using 10%, 30% or 50% RNA. From the PCR reads, TCRdb called clonotypes with MiXCR, one entry per CDR3 protein. Of about half a million distinct CDR3 sequences in the sample, roughly 24% are singletons; the top ten hold over 0.6%. Per germline, CDR1 DFQATT and CDR2 SNEGSKA (reference sequence). The CDR3 is made up of 16 amino acids. The V segment lost 2 bases and the J segment 2 bases; nucleotides outside the gene matches: 7. This clonotype has a handful of counts. Its matching antigen is unknown. Points from the study as a whole: The study found clones above 20 RNA copies held over 97% of effector molecules and under 1% in naive cells.

The source of this sequence is a human donor in good health. Some libraries in this study had Jurkat cell RNA spiked in. V gene TRBV20-1 combines with J gene TRBJ2-3, with 10 bases aligning to TRBD2. The sample was naive CD8+ T cells from blood, with Jurkat cell RNA spiked in. The subset was: FACS-sorted CD8+CD4-CCR7+CD45RA+ naive T cells. The CDR3 bases are TGCAGTGCTAGACCTAGACTAGCGGGTACCACAGATACGCAGTATTTT. Encoded protein: CSARPRLAGTTDTQYF.